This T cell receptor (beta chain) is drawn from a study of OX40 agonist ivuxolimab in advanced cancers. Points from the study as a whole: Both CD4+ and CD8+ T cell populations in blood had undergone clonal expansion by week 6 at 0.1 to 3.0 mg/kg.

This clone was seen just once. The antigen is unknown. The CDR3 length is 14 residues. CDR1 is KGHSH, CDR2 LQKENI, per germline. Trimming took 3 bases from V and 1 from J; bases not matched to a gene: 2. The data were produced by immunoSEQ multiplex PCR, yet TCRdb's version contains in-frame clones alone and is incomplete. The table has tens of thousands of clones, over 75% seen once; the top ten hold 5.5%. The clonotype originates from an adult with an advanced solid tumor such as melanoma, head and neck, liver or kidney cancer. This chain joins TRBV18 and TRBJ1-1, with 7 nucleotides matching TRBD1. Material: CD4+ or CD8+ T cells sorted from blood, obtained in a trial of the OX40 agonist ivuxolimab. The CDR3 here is CASSPAGGNTEAFF. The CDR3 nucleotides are TGTGCCAGCTCACCGGCAGGGGGGAACACTGAAGCTTTCTTT.